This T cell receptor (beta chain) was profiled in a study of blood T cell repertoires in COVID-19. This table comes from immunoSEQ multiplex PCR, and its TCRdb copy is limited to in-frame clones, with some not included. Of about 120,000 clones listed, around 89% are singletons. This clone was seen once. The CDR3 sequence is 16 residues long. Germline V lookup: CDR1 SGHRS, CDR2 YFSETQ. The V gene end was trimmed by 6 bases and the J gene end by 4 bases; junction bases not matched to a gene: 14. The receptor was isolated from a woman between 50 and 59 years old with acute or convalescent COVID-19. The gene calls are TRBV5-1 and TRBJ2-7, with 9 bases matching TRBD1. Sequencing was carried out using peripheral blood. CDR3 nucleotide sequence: TGCGCCAGCAAGCTCTTGGACAGGGGTTTTCCTTACGAGCAGTACTTC. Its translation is CASKLLDRGFPYEQYF.